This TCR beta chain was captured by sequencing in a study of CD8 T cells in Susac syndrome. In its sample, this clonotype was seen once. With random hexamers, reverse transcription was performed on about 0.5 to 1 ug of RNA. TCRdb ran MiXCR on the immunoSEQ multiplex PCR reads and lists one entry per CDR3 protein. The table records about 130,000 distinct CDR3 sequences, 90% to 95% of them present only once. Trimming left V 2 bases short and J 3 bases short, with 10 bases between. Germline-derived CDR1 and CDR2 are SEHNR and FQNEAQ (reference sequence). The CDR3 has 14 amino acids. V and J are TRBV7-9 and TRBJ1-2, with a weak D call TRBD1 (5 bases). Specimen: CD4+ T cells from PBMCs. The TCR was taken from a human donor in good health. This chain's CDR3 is CASSLLGAYYGYTF. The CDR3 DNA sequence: TGTGCCAGCAGCTTACTCGGGGCTTACTATGGCTACACCTTC.